The clone carrying this T cell receptor beta chain was recorded many times. The sample is drawn from a study of T cells in Graves' hyperthyroidism and ophthalmopathy. Trimming removed 8 bases at V and 1 base at J, with 14 bases between. Looked up from germline, CDR1 is SEHNR and CDR2 is FQNEAQ (reference sequence). The CDR3 is 14 amino acids. The source material, RNA transcripts, was used to amplify TCR beta CDR3 regions. Using the HTBI primer set, a first-round RT-PCR was run on the TCR CDR3. A single record per CDR3 protein comes from TCRdb applying MiXCR to the multiplex PCR reads. Of some 460,000 distinct CDR3 sequences listed, roughly 14% were seen once; the top ten hold about 7.7%.

The sample taken for sequencing was blood. The rearrangement joins TRBV7-9 to TRBJ1-2; D not certain. This receptor was obtained from a woman aged 18 to 35 with Graves' hyperthyroidism. For the CDR3, the DNA is TGTGCCAGCCGCGTGGGCGGCAGTAACTATGGCTACACCTTC. Translating it yields CASRVGGSNYGYTF.